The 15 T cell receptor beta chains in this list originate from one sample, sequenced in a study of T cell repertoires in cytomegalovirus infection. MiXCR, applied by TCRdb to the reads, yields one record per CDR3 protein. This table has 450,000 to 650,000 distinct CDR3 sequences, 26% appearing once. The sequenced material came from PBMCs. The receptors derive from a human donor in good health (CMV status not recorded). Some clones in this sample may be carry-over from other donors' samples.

The CDR3 spells CASSVGSLSYNEQFF. The CDR3 nucleotides are TGTGCCAGCAGCGTCGGGAGTCTGTCCTACAATGAGCAGTTCTTC. This chain joins TRBV9 and TRBJ2-1; perhaps TRBD2 as D (6 bases). This CDR3 is 15 amino acids long. The germline gives CDR1 SGDLS, CDR2 YYNGEE. V was clipped by 2 bases and J by 1 base, with 10 bases between them.

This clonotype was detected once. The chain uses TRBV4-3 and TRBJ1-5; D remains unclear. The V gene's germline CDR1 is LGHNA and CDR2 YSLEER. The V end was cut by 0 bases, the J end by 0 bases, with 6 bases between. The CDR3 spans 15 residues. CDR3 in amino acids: CASSQDSLSNQPQHF. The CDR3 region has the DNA TGCGCCAGCAGCCAAGACAGCCTTAGCAATCAGCCCCAGCATTTT.

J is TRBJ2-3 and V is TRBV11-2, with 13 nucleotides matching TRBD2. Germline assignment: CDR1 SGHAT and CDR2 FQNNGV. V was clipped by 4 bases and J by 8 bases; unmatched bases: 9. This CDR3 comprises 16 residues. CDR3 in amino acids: CASSSHRLAGGATQYF. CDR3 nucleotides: TGTGCCAGCAGCTCTCATAGACTAGCGGGGGGCGCTACGCAGTATTTT.

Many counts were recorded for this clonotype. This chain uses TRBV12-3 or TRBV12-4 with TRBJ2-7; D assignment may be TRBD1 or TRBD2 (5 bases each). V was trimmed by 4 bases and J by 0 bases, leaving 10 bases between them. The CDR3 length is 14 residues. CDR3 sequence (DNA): TGTGCCAGCAGTTCCGGGGACGGCTCCTACGAGCAGTACTTC. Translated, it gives CASSSGDGSYEQYF.

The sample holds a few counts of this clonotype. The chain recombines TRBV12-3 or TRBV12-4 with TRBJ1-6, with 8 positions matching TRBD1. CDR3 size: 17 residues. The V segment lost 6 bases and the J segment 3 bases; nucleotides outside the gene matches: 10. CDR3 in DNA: TGTGCCAGCAGCCTGGGACAGGACACCTACTATAATTCACCCCTCCACTTT. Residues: CASSLGQDTYYNSPLHF.

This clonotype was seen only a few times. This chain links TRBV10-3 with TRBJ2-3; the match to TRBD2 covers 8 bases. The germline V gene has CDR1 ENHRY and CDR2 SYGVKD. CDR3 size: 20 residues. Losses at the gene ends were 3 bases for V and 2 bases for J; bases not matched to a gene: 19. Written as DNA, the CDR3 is TGTGCCATCAGTGATCCACCGCCTAGCGCCACGGGGGGGCCCACAGATACGCAGTATTTT. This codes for CAISDPPPSATGGPTDTQYF.

CDR3 amino acids: CATSDSKFKQETQYF. CDR3 sequence (DNA): TGTGCCACCAGTGATTCTAAGTTTAAGCAAGAGACCCAGTACTTC. The V and J genes are TRBV24-1 and TRBJ2-5; D gene ambiguous. The CDR3 has 15 residues. With 2 bases removed from V and 2 bases from J, the gap between germline ends came to 11 bases. Germline V gene sequence: CDR1 KGHDR, CDR2 SFDVKD.

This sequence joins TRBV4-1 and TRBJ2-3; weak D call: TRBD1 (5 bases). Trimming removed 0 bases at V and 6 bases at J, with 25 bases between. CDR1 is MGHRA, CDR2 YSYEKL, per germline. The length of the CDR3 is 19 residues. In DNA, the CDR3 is TGCGCCAGCAGCCAAGATAGTATGCGGTTACAGGCCGCACGGGATACGCAGTATTTT. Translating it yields CASSQDSMRLQAARDTQYF.

This CDR3 is CASGSGSSTGELFF. In nucleotides, the CDR3 is TGTGCTAGTGGTTCCGGTTCGAGCACCGGGGAGCTGTTTTTT. This sequence joins TRBV12-5 and TRBJ2-2; D gene unclear. The CDR3 totals 14 residues. CDR1 is LGHNT, CDR2 FRNRAP, per germline. V dropped 4 bases and J dropped 4 bases, with 10 bases sitting between them. Drawing the rest from reference TRBV12-5 and TRBJ2-2, the complete variable domain is DARVTQTPRHKVTEMGQEVTMRCQPILGHNTVFWYRQTMMQGLELLAYFRNRAPLDDSGMPKDRFSAEMPDATLATLKIQPSEPRDSAVYFCASGSGSSTGELFFGEGSRLTVL.

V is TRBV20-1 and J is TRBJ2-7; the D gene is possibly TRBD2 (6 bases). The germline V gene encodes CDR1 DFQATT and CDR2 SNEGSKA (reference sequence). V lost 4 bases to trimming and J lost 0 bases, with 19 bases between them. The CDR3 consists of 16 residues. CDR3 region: CSAKPLPGLNSYEQYF. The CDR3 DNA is TGCAGTGCTAAACCCCTCCCGGGACTGAACTCCTACGAGCAGTACTTC.

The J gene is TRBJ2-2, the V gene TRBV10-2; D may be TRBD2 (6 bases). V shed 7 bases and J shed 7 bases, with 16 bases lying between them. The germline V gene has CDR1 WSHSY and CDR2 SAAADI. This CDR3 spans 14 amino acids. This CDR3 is CASMRTTLGGELFF. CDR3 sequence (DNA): TGCGCCAGCATGAGGACTACCTTAGGCGGGGAGCTGTTTTTT.

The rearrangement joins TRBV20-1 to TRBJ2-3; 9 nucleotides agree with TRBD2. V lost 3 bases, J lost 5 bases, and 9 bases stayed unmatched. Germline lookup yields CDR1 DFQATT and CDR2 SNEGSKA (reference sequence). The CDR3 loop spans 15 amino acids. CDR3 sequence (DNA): TGCAGTGCTAGGGGACTAGCTCTCATTCTAGATACGCAGTATTTT. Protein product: CSARGLALILDTQYF.

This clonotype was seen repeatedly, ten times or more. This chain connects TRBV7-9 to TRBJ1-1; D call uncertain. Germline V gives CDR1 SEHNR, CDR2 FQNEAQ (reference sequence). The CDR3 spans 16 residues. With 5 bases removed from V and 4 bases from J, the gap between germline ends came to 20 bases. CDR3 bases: TGTGCCAGCAGCACCCACGGGCCCAGCGCGATCACTGAAGCTTTCTTT. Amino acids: CASSTHGPSAITEAFF. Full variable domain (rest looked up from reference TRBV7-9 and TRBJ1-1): DTGVSQNPRHKITKRGQNVTFRCDPISEHNRLYWYRQTLGQGPEFLTYFQNEAQLEKSRLLSDRFSAERPKGSFSTLEIQRTEQGDSAMYLCASSTHGPSAITEAFFGQGTRLTVV.

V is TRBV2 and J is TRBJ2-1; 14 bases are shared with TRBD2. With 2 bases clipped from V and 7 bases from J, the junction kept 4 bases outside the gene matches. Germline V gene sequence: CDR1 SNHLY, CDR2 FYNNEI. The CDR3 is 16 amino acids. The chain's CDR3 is CASSERGLAGVNEQFF. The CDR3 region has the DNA TGTGCCAGCAGTGAACGGGGACTAGCGGGAGTGAATGAGCAGTTCTTC.

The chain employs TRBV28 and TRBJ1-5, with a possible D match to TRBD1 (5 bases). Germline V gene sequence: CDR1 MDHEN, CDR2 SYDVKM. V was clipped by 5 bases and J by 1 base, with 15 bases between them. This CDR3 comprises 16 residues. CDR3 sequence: CASSGTGPGSNQPQHF. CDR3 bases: TGTGCCAGCAGTGGGACCGGGCCTGGGAGCAATCAGCCCCAGCATTTT.